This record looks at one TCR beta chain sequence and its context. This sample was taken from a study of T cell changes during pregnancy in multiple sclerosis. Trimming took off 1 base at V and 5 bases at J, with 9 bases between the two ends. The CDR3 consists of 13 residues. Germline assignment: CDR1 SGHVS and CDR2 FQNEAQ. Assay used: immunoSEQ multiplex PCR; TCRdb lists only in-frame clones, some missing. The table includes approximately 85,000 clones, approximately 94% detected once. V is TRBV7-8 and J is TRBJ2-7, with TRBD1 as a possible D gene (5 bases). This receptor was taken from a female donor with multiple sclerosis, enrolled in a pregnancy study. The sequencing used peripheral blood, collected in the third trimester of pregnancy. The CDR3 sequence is CASSLVWTHEQYF. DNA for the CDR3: TGTGCCAGCAGCTTAGTGTGGACACACGAGCAGTACTTC.